This record looks at one T cell receptor beta chain sequence and its context. Its cognate antigen is unknown. The germline V gene has CDR1 KGHSH and CDR2 LQKENI. The CDR3 consists of 15 residues. The junction had 1 base not matched to a gene; V was cut back by 0 bases and J by 0 bases. The data were taken from a study of siplizumab effects on memory and regulatory T cells. Profiled with immunoSEQ multiplex PCR; TCRdb holds only in-frame clones, not every one. Among 70,000 to 95,000 clones listed, 85% to 90% were seen once. Study-wide points: Alloreactive sequences from unstimulated CD4+ memory cells fell significantly with siplizumab. Confirmation that proliferating Tregs from siplizumab cultures had suppressive function was not obtained. The alloresponse seemed to draw substantially on naive T cells, which appeared more diverse than memory cells.

Sequencing input: CD4+ T cells sorted from blood. This chain joins TRBV18 and TRBJ1-1, with 7 nucleotides matching TRBD1. The TCR sequence derives from a human donor in good health. CDR3 in DNA: TGTGCCAGCTCACCACCGGGACAGATGAACACTGAAGCTTTCTTT. Translated: CASSPPGQMNTEAFF.